This entry lists 27 T cell receptor beta chains sequenced from one sample in a study of T cell responses to AZD1222 COVID-19 vaccine. TCRdb's table, derived via immunoSEQ multiplex PCR, lists solely in-frame clones and lacks some. There are 120,000 or so clones in the sample; approximately 84% occur only once, and around 7.7% lies in the top ten. This specimen consisted of peripheral blood, obtained on day 0 of AZD1222 vaccination. Receptors were obtained from an adult in good health.

This clone occurred a few times. The CDR3 DNA is TGTGCCAGCAGTGACGGTGGGGGTCCGTTAGCAGATACGCAGTATTTT. This translates into CASSDGGGPLADTQYF. The chain carries TRBV6-1 and TRBJ2-3; D possibly matches TRBD1 or TRBD2 (5 bases each). Germline lookup yields CDR1 MNHNS and CDR2 SASEGT. Trimming removed 3 bases at V and 4 bases at J, with 17 bases between. The CDR3 runs 16 residues.

The chain joins TRBV11-3 to TRBJ2-7, with D uncertain. The germline V gene has CDR1 SGHNT and CDR2 YENEEA. The V end lost 5 bases, the J end lost 2 bases, and 16 bases lay between the germline ends. The CDR3 totals 15 residues. The CDR3 sequence is CASSLGEGLTYEQYF. CDR3 DNA sequence: TGTGCCAGCAGCCTGGGCGAAGGCCTCACCTACGAGCAGTACTTC. Using reference TRBV11-3 and TRBJ2-7 for the parts outside the CDR3, the full variable domain is EAGVVQSPRYKIIEKKQPVAFWCNPISGHNTLYWYLQNLGQGPELLIRYENEEAVDDSQLPKDRFSAERLKGVDSTLKIQPAELGDSAVYLCASSLGEGLTYEQYFGPGTRLTVT.

V gene TRBV20-1 combines with J gene TRBJ1-3; 7 bases are shared with TRBD1. The CDR3 is 14 residues long. Losses at the gene ends were 3 bases for V and 4 bases for J; bases not matched to a gene: 6. Germline loops: CDR1 DFQATT, CDR2 SNEGSKA (reference sequence). The CDR3 DNA reads TGCAGTGCTAGTAAAGGGACAGCGGGAAACACCATATATTTT. Residues: CSASKGTAGNTIYF.

V and J are TRBV21-1 and TRBJ2-5; the table calls TRBD2, which could not be checked here. TRBV21-1 is flagged as a pseudogene. CDR3 length: 16 residues. CDR3 residues: CASSATGTSGQETQYF. The CDR3 DNA reads as TGTGCCAGCAGCGCGACCGGGACTAGCGGACAAGAGACCCAGTACTTC.

V gene TRBV7-7 combines with J gene TRBJ2-5, with TRBD2 matching over 12 bases. This CDR3 has 17 amino acids. Trimming took 1 base from V and 2 from J; bases not matched to a gene: 5. CDR1 is SSHAT and CDR2 is FNYEAQ in the germline V gene (reference sequence). Here the CDR3 DNA reads TGTGCCAGCAGCTTAGGGGCGCTAGCGGGGGGGCAAGAGACCCAGTACTTC. This sequence encodes CASSLGALAGGQETQYF.

The chain couples TRBV5-1 to TRBJ1-1; no firm D call. The CDR3 covers 14 residues. The V gene lost 0 bases and the J gene lost 3 bases, with 9 bases spanning the gap. Germline V gene sequence: CDR1 SGHRS, CDR2 YFSETQ. DNA for the CDR3: TGCGCCAGCAGCTTGGCCTCTTTGGACACTGAAGCTTTCTTT. Residues: CASSLASLDTEAFF.

The chain combines TRBV2 with TRBJ2-2, with D possibly being TRBD1 (6 bases). The germline V gene encodes CDR1 SNHLY and CDR2 FYNNEI. The CDR3 has 14 amino acids. Trimming removed 5 bases from V and 7 bases from J, with 14 bases in between. CDR3 region: CASSRTEGHGELFF. CDR3 nucleotides: TGTGCCAGCAGTCGGACCGAGGGACACGGGGAGCTGTTTTTT.

This clone was counted between two and nine times. The chain links TRBV11-2 to TRBJ2-1; D not resolved. The CDR3 covers 17 residues. V was shortened by 0 bases and J by 3 bases, with 15 bases between the two germline ends. Germline CDR1 reads SGHAT; CDR2 reads FQNNGV. The CDR3, as DNA: TGTGCCAGCAGCTTAGATTGGCTTATAGTTAGCTACAATGAGCAGTTCTTC. Translating gives CASSLDWLIVSYNEQFF.

This rearrangement joins TRBV14 to TRBJ2-1, with 9 bases identical to TRBD1. The ends lost 0 bases at V and 4 bases at J; junction bases unmatched: 1. The CDR3 has 15 amino acids. Germline V gives CDR1 SGHDN, CDR2 FVKESK. DNA of the CDR3: TGTGCCAGCAGCCAAGAGACAGGGGGGTACAATGAGCAGTTCTTC. It translates to CASSQETGGYNEQFF.

The rearrangement uses TRBV6-5 and TRBJ2-7, with TRBD1 matching over 10 bases. The V gene's germline CDR1 is MNHEY and CDR2 SVGAGI. The CDR3 is made up of 15 amino acids. J lost 2 bases, V lost 8 bases, and 9 bases had no gene match. The CDR3, as DNA: TGTGCCAGCGCTTCACCGGGACAGGGGACCTACGAGCAGTACTTC. It encodes CASASPGQGTYEQYF.

This chain joins TRBV28 and TRBJ1-1; TRBD1 aligns across 9 bases. Germline lookup yields CDR1 MDHEN and CDR2 SYDVKM. The CDR3 sequence is 14 residues long. V dropped 5 bases and J dropped 10; count of bases not matched to a gene: 11. The CDR3 region is CASSQGQGTRGAFF. The CDR3 DNA is TGTGCCAGCAGTCAAGGACAGGGGACACGGGGAGCTTTCTTT.

This chain joins TRBV28 and TRBJ2-7; perhaps TRBD2 as D (6 bases). This CDR3 region has 15 residues. CDR1 and CDR2 from the germline V gene are MDHEN and SYDVKM. V lost 3 bases and J lost 0, with 12 bases in between. CDR3 DNA sequence: TGTGCCAGCAGTTTTGCGGGGACCACCTCCTACGAGCAGTACTTC. It specifies CASSFAGTTSYEQYF.

The genes are TRBV6-5 and TRBJ2-7; D could derive from TRBD1 or TRBD2 (5 bases each). The CDR3 spans 15 residues. The V gene lost 0 bases and the J gene lost 0 bases, with 9 bases spanning the gap. From germline, CDR1 is MNHEY and CDR2 SVGAGI. The CDR3 loop is CASSYSGRNSYEQYF. The CDR3 DNA follows: TGTGCCAGCAGTTACTCGGGACGGAACTCCTACGAGCAGTACTTC.

This chain links TRBV28 with TRBJ2-7; either TRBD1 or TRBD2 may supply D (5 bases each). This CDR3 is 16 amino acids long. CDR1 and CDR2 from the germline V gene are MDHEN and SYDVKM. The V and J ends lost 4 bases and 1 base respectively, with 17 bases between them. The CDR3 region is CASSSWYEGISYEQYF. The CDR3 coding sequence is TGTGCCAGCAGTTCCTGGTATGAGGGGATTTCCTACGAGCAGTACTTC.

This chain uses TRBV9 with TRBJ1-6; 9 bases agree with TRBD1. Germline-derived CDR1 and CDR2 are SGDLS and YYNGEE. V dropped 7 bases and J dropped 5; count of bases not matched to a gene: 1. The CDR3 extends over 13 amino acids. The CDR3 sequence: CASGDRDNSPLHF. The CDR3 nucleotides read TGTGCCAGCGGGGACAGGGATAATTCACCCCTCCACTTT.

The chain uses TRBV7-3 and TRBJ2-5; 8 bases line up with TRBD1. The CDR3 has 14 amino acids. With 3 bases clipped from V and 5 bases from J, the junction kept 5 bases outside the gene matches. Germline V lookup: CDR1 SGHTA, CDR2 FQGTGA. In DNA, the CDR3 is TGTGCCAGCAGCTTCATGGACAGGGTGGAGACCCAGTACTTC. Protein product: CASSFMDRVETQYF.

The chain recombines TRBV19 with TRBJ1-1, with D unresolved. Germline V CDR1 and CDR2: LNHDA, SQIVND (reference sequence). V gave up 6 bases and J gave up 1 base, with 9 bases separating them. CDR3 length equals 13 residues. In nucleotides, the CDR3 is TGTGCCAGTAGGAACAGACAGAACACTGAAGCTTTCTTT. Its protein is CASRNRQNTEAFF.

The chain recombines TRBV19 with TRBJ2-5; D could derive from TRBD1 or TRBD2 (6 bases each). V lost 5 bases and J 5 bases, leaving 15 bases between the germline ends. Germline V gene data show CDR1 as LNHDA and CDR2 as SQIVND (reference sequence). The CDR3 totals 14 residues. The DNA for the CDR3 is TGTGCCAGTAGTGGCCCTGGAGGGGGGGAGACCCAGTACTTC. Protein: CASSGPGGGETQYF.

This clone came up a few times. The V call is TRBV7-2, the J call TRBJ2-1, with D perhaps being TRBD1 or TRBD2 (5 bases each). CDR1 and CDR2 from the germline V gene are SGHTA and FQGNSA. CDR3 length: 14 amino acids. The V and J ends lost 5 bases and 2 bases respectively, with 10 bases between them. The CDR3 DNA reads as TGTGCCAGCAGCGTGGGACCACCCTACAATGAGCAGTTCTTC. Amino acid sequence: CASSVGPPYNEQFF.

Here the CDR3 reads CASSSRSINTGELFF. The CDR3 DNA reads as TGTGCCAGTAGTTCTAGGTCAATTAACACCGGGGAGCTGTTTTTT. The chain uses TRBV19 and TRBJ2-2; D remains unclear. Germline V gene data show CDR1 as LNHDA and CDR2 as SQIVND (reference sequence). The CDR3 is 15 residues long. V was shortened by 5 bases and J by 2 bases, with 12 bases between the two germline ends.

J is TRBJ1-4 and V is TRBV19, with D maybe TRBD1 (6 bases). This CDR3 has 15 amino acids. V gave up 3 bases and J gave up 2 bases, with 10 bases separating them. CDR1 LNHDA and CDR2 SQIVND come from the germline V gene (reference sequence). This chain's CDR3 is CASSIGGQTNEKLFF. In DNA form, the CDR3 reads TGTGCCAGTAGTATTGGGGGGCAGACTAATGAAAAACTGTTTTTT.

The chain recombines TRBV3-1 (or the pseudogene TRBV3-2) with TRBJ2-6; 7 bases match TRBD1. Germline trimming cut 1 base from V and 0 bases from J; bases unmatched to any gene: 3. Looked up from germline, CDR1 is LGHDT and CDR2 is YNNKEL (reference sequence). The CDR3 consists of 17 residues. The CDR3 loop is CASSQAGQNSGANVLTF. In DNA form, the CDR3 reads TGTGCCAGCAGCCAAGCGGGACAGAACTCTGGGGCCAACGTCCTGACTTTC.

This clone was seen only once. The V call is TRBV7-2, the J call TRBJ1-5; 8 bases fit TRBD1. This CDR3 has 15 amino acids. The germline V gene has CDR1 SGHTA and CDR2 FQGNSA. V gave up 5 bases and J gave up 3 bases; unmatched junction bases: 6. The CDR3 region has the DNA TGTGCCAGCAGCCCCCAGGGACAGGCCAATCAGCCCCAGCATTTT. Its protein product is CASSPQGQANQPQHF.

The chain has TRBV5-4 and TRBJ1-3; D is undetermined. Germline lookup yields CDR1 SGHNT and CDR2 YYREEE (reference sequence). This CDR3 has 15 amino acids. With 0 bases removed from V and 4 bases from J, the gap between germline ends came to 11 bases. CDR3 nucleotide sequence: TGTGCCAGCAGCTTGGATCAATCTCTGGGAAACACCATATATTTT. This gives the protein CASSLDQSLGNTIYF.

Notes on this clone: Its ends do not fully match the called genes, so a read error is possible. The J gene is TRBJ1-5, the V gene TRBV15; D possibly corresponds to TRBD1 (5 bases). Germline V gene sequence: CDR1 LNHNV, CDR2 YYDKDF (reference sequence). This CDR3 region has 15 residues. The CDR3 DNA is TGTGCCACCAGCAGAGTAATGCAGGGCAAGCAGCCCCAGCATTTT. Amino acid sequence: CATSRVMQGKQPQHF.

This CDR3 reads CASSLDRNTGELFF. The CDR3 DNA reads as TGTGCCAGCAGTCTGGACAGGAACACCGGGGAGCTGTTTTTT. The chain employs TRBV6-5 and TRBJ2-2, with D perhaps TRBD1 (6 bases). V was cut by 5 bases and J by 1 base, with 8 bases left in between. CDR1 is MNHEY, CDR2 SVGAGI, per germline. The CDR3 sequence is 14 residues long.

The V and J genes are TRBV9 and TRBJ1-2; D unresolved. V was pared by 4 bases and J by 4 bases, with 20 bases between. Germline CDR1 is SGDLS and CDR2 is YYNGEE. CDR3 length: 16 amino acids. Written as DNA, the CDR3 is TGTGCCAGCAGCCCCCGGTCAGACGGCAACAGCTATGGCTACACCTTC. Protein product: CASSPRSDGNSYGYTF.